This is a list of T cell receptor beta chains from one sample in a study of OX40 agonist ivuxolimab in advanced cancers. Only in-frame clones appear in the TCRdb table, and some are missing; sequencing was by immunoSEQ multiplex PCR. The profile shows some 90,000 clones, more than 80% of them singletons. The sequencing here drew on CD4+ or CD8+ T cells sorted from blood, taken in a trial of the OX40 agonist ivuxolimab. These receptors were collected from an adult with an advanced solid tumor such as melanoma, head and neck, liver or kidney cancer. Both conserved end residues are part of each CDR3. A D gene is named only where the DNA matches it firmly. A row's size may be missing; if present it is once, few, many or a size class.

few,TRBJ1-1,TRBV30,NA,TGTGCCTGGAAGGAGGGCCACAACACTGAAGCTTTCTTT,CAWKEGHNTEAFF
NA,TRBJ2-2,TRBV19,NA,TGTGCCAGTAGTATAGGACAGACACTAACCGGGGAGCTGTTTTTT,CASSIGQTLTGELFF
NA,TRBJ2-1,TRBV11-1,TRBD1,TGTGCCAGCAGCCCAGGGGACAGGCACAATGAGCAGTTCTTC,CASSPGDRHNEQFF
NA,TRBJ2-1,TRBV5-6,TRBD2,TGTGCCAGCAGCGGGAGACTAGCGGGTTCCAATGAGCAGTTCTTC,CASSGRLAGSNEQFF
NA,TRBJ1-1,TRBV6-6,NA,TGTGCCAGCAGTTCCGCCCCTGACACTGAAGCTTTCTTT,CASSSAPDTEAFF
NA,TRBJ1-1,TRBV5-4,NA,TGTGCCAGCAGCTTCGGGGACACTGAAGCTTTCTTT,CASSFGDTEAFF
NA,TRBJ2-7,TRBV18,NA,TGTGCCAGCTCGGGTGACAGGAGCTCCTACGAGCAGTACTTC,CASSGDRSSYEQYF
NA,TRBJ1-2,TRBV28,NA,TGTGCCAGCAGTTCGGGGACCGCTTATGGCTACACCTTC,CASSSGTAYGYTF
NA,TRBJ1-1,TRBV7-3,NA,TGTGCCAGCAGCTCCCATGAGGGTATCACTGAAGCTTTCTTT,CASSSHEGITEAFF
NA,TRBJ1-4,TRBV5-1,NA,TGCGCCAGCAGCTTAACAGGAGTCACTAATGAAAAACTGTTTTTT,CASSLTGVTNEKLFF
NA,TRBJ1-3,TRBV6-1,TRBD1,TGTGCCAGCAGCCCGGGACAGTCATCCACCATATATTTT,CASSPGQSSTIYF
NA,TRBJ2-1,TRBV7-6,NA,TGTGCCAGCAGCTCTATCTGGACTAAGGGCAATGAGCAGTTCTTC,CASSSIWTKGNEQFF
NA,TRBJ1-1,TRBV19,NA,TGTGCCAGTAGTATAGTAAGGGTAGGGAACACTGAAGCTTTCTTT,CASSIVRVGNTEAFF
NA,TRBJ1-2,TRBV4-3,NA,TGCGCCAGCAGCCAAGATTATGGCCCCCCCGGGCTTAGGGGCTACACCTTC,CASSQDYGPPGLRGYTF
NA,TRBJ2-5,TRBV6-5,NA,TGTGCCAGCAGCCGAGACGGGCCCGAATACTTC,CASSRDGPEYF
NA,TRBJ1-3,TRBV6-1,NA,TGTGCCAGCACTCAGGGGTTCTCGGGAAACACCATATATTTT,CASTQGFSGNTIYF
NA,TRBJ1-1,TRBV5-1,TRBD1,TGCGCCAGCAGTCGTGACAGGGGAGACACTGAAGCTTTCTTT,CASSRDRGDTEAFF
NA,TRBJ1-3,TRBV7-2,TRBD1,TGTGCCAGCAGCCTGACAGGGGGGGGAAACACCATATATTTT,CASSLTGGGNTIYF
once,TRBJ1-1,TRBV5-5,NA,TGTGCCAGCAGCTTGTCCTCGCACACTGAAGCTTTCTTT,CASSLSSHTEAFF
once,TRBJ2-7,TRBV6-1,TRBD1,TGTGCCAGCAGCCTCGGGACAGCCTCCTACGAGCAGTACTTC,CASSLGTASYEQYF
NA,TRBJ2-3,TRBV7-9,TRBD2,TGTGCCAGCAGTCCCGGACTAGCGGCCCTTTCTAGCACAGATACGCAGTATTTT,CASSPGLAALSSTDTQYF
NA,TRBJ1-2,TRBV28,NA,TGTGCCAGCAGGTTGCCGGACTATGGCTACACCTTC,CASRLPDYGYTF
NA,TRBJ1-1,TRBV27,NA,TGTGCCAGCAGTTTATCACGGGGGGTGACTGAAGCTTTCTTT,CASSLSRGVTEAFF
NA,TRBJ2-7,TRBV7-9,TRBD1,TGTGCCAGCAGCTCCACCGGGACAGGGGTGCTCTACGAGCAGTACTTC,CASSSTGTGVLYEQYF
NA,TRBJ2-2,TRBV28,TRBD1,TGTGCCAGCAGGGGGACAGTACCGAACACCGGGGAGCTGTTTTTT,CASRGTVPNTGELFF
NA,TRBJ1-1,TRBV2,TRBD1,TGTGCCAGCAGACCTAGACAGGGCCTAAACACTGAAGCTTTCTTT,CASRPRQGLNTEAFF
NA,TRBJ2-7,TRBV11-3,NA,TGTGCCAGCAGCTTAGAAGGGCTTCCTTCCTACGAGCAGTACTTC,CASSLEGLPSYEQYF
once,TRBJ1-1,TRBV6-1,NA,TGTGCCAGCAGGGACAGTTTGGGGGCTTTCTTT,CASRDSLGAFF
NA,TRBJ2-1,TRBV30,NA,TGTGCCTGGAGTGTTAACTCAGGGCAGTTCTTC,CAWSVNSGQFF
NA,TRBJ2-7,TRBV12-2,NA,TGTGCAAGTCGCTCCACCGATCAAAATTCCGGGACAGTAGAACACGAGCAGTACTTC,CASRSTDQNSGTVEHEQYF
NA,TRBJ1-2,TRBV30,TRBD1,TGTGCCTGGAGTACAGGGGACAGGGGCTATGGCTACACCTTC,CAWSTGDRGYGYTF
NA,TRBJ2-2,TRBV5-1,NA,TGCGCCAGCAGCCTCCGGGACCTAAAAAGACCCGGGGAGCTGTTTTTT,CASSLRDLKRPGELFF
once,TRBJ2-7,TRBV9,TRBD2,TGTGCCAGCAGCGTTGGGACTATCTCCTACGAGCAGTACTTC,CASSVGTISYEQYF
NA,TRBJ2-3,TRBV5-1,NA,TGCGCCAGCAGCTTGGCCGATGGAGGGGGCAGTCGGGCAGATACGCAGTATTTT,CASSLADGGGSRADTQYF
few,TRBJ2-3,TRBV5-8,TRBD2,TGTGCCAGCCCAACAATCCCGGGACTAGCGAAAGGGACAGATACGCAGTATTTT,CASPTIPGLAKGTDTQYF
NA,TRBJ2-2,TRBV13,TRBD1,TGTGCCAGCAGCTTAAGGGGGACAGGGACCACCGGGGAGCTGTTTTTT,CASSLRGTGTTGELFF
NA,TRBJ2-5,TRBV7-6,TRBD1,TGTGCCAGCAGCCCTACAAGAACAGGGGTCAGGCAGGAGACCCAGTACTTC,CASSPTRTGVRQETQYF
NA,TRBJ1-5,TRBV27,NA,TGTGCCAGCAGTCCCCGACCAACGATCGGTCAGCCCCAGCATTTT,CASSPRPTIGQPQHF
NA,TRBJ1-4,TRBV18,NA,TGTGCCAGCTCACTGACACCGTTTGATGAAAAACTGTTTTTT,CASSLTPFDEKLFF
NA,TRBJ1-5,TRBV30,NA,TGTGCCTGGAGTGGGGCAGGACTAAATCAGCCCCAGCATTTT,CAWSGAGLNQPQHF
NA,TRBJ1-2,TRBV7-9,NA,TGTGCCAGCAGTGGCCTGGGCGGGCGATTGAGCTACACCTTC,CASSGLGGRLSYTF
NA,TRBJ2-2,TRBV6-1,TRBD1,TGTGCCAGCAGTGTTAGGAGGACAGGGTCCATCGGGGAGCTGTTTTTT,CASSVRRTGSIGELFF
NA,TRBJ2-1,TRBV7-2,TRBD2,TGTGCCAGCAGCCAACCGGCGGGAGGGCCTGTGTTCGATGAGCAGTTCTTC,CASSQPAGGPVFDEQFF
NA,TRBJ2-3,TRBV5-1,TRBD2,TGCGCCAGCAGCTTCGTACAGCGGGAGTATCCAGATACGCAGTATTTT,CASSFVQREYPDTQYF
NA,TRBJ2-7,TRBV4-3,NA,TGCGCCAGCAGCCAAGTAGCACAGGGCAACTACGAGCAGTACTTC,CASSQVAQGNYEQYF
NA,TRBJ2-3,TRBV7-2,NA,TGTGCCAGCAGCTTCCATTGGGGCAACACAGATACGCAGTATTTT,CASSFHWGNTDTQYF
NA,TRBJ2-3,TRBV10-1,NA,TGCGCCAGCAGTGAGTTTAAAGACAGTCTAGATACGCAGTATTTT,CASSEFKDSLDTQYF